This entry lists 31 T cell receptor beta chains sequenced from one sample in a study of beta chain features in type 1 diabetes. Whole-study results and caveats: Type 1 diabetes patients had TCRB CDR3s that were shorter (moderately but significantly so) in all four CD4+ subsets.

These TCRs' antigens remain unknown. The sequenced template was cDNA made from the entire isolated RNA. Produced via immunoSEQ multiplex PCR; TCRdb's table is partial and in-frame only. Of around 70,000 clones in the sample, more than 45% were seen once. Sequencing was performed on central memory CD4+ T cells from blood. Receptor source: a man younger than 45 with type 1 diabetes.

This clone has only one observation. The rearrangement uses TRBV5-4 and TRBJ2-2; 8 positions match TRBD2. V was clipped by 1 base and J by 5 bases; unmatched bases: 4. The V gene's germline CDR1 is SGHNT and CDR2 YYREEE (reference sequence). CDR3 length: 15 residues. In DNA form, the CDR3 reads TGTGCCAGCAGCTTGAGCGGGAGAAAGACCGGGGAGCTGTTTTTT. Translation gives CASSLSGRKTGELFF.

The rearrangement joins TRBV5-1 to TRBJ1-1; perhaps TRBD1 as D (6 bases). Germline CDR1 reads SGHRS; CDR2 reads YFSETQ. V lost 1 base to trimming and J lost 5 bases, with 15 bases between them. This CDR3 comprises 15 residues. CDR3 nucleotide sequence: TGCGCCAGCAGCTTGAGCGGGGAAAGGGGGACTGAAGCTTTCTTT. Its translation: CASSLSGERGTEAFF.

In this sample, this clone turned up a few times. CDR3 residues: CASSRGLAESSYEQYF. CDR3 in DNA: TGTGCCAGTAGTAGGGGACTAGCGGAATCCTCCTACGAGCAGTACTTC. The rearrangement uses TRBV19 and TRBJ2-7, with 11 bases lining up with TRBD2. The CDR3 spans 16 residues. V was clipped by 4 bases and J by 0 bases; unmatched bases: 5. The V gene's germline CDR1 is LNHDA and CDR2 SQIVND (reference sequence).

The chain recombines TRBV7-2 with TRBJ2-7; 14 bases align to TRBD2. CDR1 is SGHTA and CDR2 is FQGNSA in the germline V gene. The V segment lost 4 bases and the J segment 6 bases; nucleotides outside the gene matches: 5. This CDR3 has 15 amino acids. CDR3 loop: CASSSKGLAGGEQYF. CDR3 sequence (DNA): TGTGCCAGCAGCTCTAAAGGACTAGCGGGAGGCGAGCAGTACTTC.

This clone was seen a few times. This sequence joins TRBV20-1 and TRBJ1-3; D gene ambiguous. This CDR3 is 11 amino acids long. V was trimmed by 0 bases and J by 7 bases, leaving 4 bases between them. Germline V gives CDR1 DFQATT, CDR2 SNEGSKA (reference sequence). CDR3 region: CSARDLNTIYF. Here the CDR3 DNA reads TGCAGTGCTAGAGATCTGAACACCATATATTTT.

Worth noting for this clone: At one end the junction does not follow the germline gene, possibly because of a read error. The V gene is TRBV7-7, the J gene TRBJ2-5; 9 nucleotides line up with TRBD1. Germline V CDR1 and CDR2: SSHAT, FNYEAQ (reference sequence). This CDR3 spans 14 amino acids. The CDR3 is CASSRGQGSETQYF. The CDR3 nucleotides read TGTGCTAGCAGCCGCGGACAGGGGAGTGAGACCCAGTACTTC.

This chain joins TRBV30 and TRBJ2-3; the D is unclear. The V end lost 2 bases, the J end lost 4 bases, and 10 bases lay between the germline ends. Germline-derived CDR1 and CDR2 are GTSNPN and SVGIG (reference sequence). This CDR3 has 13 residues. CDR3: CAWSIVVADTQYF. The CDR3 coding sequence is TGTGCCTGGAGTATCGTAGTCGCAGATACGCAGTATTTT.

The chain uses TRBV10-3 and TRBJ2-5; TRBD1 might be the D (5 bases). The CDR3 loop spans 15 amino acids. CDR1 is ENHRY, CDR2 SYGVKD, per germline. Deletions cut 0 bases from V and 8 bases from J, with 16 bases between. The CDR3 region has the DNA TGTGCCATCAGTGAGTCTGGCAGGGTAGAAGGAACCCAGTACTTC. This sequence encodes CAISESGRVEGTQYF.

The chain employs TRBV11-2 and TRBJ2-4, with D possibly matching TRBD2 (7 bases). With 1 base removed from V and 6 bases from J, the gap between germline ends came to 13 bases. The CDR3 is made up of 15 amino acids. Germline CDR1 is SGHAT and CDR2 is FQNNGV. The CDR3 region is CASSLAGGAGNIQYF. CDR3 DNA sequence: TGTGCCAGCAGCTTAGCGGGGGGCGCAGGAAACATTCAGTACTTC.

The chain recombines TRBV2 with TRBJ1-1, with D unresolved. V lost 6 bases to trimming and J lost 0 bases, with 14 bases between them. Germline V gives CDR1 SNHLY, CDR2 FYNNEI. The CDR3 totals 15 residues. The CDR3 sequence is CASRVGRTMNTEAFF. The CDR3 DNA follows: TGTGCCAGCAGGGTAGGGAGAACAATGAACACTGAAGCTTTCTTT.

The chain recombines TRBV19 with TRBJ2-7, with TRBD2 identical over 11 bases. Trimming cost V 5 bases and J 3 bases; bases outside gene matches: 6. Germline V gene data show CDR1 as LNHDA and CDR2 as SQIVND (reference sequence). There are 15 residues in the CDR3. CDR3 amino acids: CASSAIAGGNYEQYF. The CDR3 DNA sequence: TGTGCCAGTAGTGCAATAGCGGGAGGGAACTACGAGCAGTACTTC.

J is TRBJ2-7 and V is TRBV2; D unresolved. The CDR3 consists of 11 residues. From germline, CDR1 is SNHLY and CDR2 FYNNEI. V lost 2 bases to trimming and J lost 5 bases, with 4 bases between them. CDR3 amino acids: CASSEIDEQYF. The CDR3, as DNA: TGTGCCAGCAGTGAAATCGACGAGCAGTACTTC.

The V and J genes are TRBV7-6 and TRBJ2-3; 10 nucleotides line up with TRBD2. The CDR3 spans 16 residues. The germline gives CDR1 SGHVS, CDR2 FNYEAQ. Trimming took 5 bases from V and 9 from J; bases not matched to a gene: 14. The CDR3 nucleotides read TGTGCCAGCAGCCCACTAAGCGGGGGGGGCCCAGGCACGCAGTATTTT. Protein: CASSPLSGGGPGTQYF.

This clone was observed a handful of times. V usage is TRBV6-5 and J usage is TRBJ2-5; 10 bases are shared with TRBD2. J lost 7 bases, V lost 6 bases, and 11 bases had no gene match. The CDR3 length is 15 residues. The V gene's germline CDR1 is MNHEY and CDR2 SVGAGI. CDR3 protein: CASRPISGGTGTQYF. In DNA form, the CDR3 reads TGTGCCAGCAGACCCATTAGCGGGGGGACGGGGACCCAGTACTTC.

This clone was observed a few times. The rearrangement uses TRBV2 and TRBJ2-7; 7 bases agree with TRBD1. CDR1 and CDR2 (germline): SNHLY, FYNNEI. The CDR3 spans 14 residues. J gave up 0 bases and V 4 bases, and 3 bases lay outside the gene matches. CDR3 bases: TGTGCCAGCAGTGGGACAGGCGCCTCCTACGAGCAGTACTTC. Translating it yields CASSGTGASYEQYF.

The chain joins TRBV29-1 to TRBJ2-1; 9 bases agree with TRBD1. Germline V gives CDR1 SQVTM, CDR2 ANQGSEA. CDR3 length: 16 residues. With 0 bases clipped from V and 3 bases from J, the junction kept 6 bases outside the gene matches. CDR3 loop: CSVEDRRQGVYNEQFF. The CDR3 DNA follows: TGCAGCGTTGAAGATCGCCGACAGGGGGTCTACAATGAGCAGTTCTTC.

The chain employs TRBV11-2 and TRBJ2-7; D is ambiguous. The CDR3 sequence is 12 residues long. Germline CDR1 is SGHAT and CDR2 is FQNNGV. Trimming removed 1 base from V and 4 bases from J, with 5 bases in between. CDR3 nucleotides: TGTGCCAGCAGCTTAGTCAATTACGAGCAGTACTTC. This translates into CASSLVNYEQYF. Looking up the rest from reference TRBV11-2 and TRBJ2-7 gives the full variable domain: EAGVAQSPRYKIIEKRQSVAFWCNPISGHATLYWYQQILGQGPKLLIQFQNNGVVDDSQLPKDRFSAERLKGVDSTLKIQPAKLEDSAVYLCASSLVNYEQYFGPGTRLTVT.

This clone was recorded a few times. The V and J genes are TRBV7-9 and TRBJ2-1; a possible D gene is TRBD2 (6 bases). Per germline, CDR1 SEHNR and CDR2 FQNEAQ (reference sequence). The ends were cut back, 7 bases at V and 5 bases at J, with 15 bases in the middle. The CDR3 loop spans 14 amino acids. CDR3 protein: CASKRSGPNNEQFF. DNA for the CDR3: TGTGCCAGCAAGAGGAGCGGGCCAAACAATGAGCAGTTCTTC.

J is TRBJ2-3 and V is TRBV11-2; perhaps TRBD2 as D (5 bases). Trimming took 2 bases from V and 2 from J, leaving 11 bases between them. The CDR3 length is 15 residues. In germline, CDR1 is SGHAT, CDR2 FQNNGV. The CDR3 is CASSLIATNTDTQYF. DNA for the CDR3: TGTGCCAGCAGCTTAATAGCGACAAACACAGATACGCAGTATTTT.

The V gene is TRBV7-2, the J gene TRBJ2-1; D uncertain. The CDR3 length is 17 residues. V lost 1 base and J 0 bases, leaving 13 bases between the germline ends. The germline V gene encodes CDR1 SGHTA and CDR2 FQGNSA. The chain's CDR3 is CASSLESFLSSYNEQFF. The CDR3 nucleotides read TGTGCCAGCAGCTTAGAAAGCTTCCTGAGCTCCTACAATGAGCAGTTCTTC.

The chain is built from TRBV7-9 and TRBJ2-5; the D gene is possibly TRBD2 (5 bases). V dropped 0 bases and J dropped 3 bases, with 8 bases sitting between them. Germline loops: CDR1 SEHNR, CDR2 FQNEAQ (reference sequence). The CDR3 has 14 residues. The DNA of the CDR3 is TGTGCCAGCAGCTTAGCGTCCGGGAAAGAGACCCAGTACTTC. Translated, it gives CASSLASGKETQYF. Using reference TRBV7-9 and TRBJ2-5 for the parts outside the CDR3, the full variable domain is DTGVSQNPRHKITKRGQNVTFRCDPISEHNRLYWYRQTLGQGPEFLTYFQNEAQLEKSRLLSDRFSAERPKGSFSTLEIQRTEQGDSAMYLCASSLASGKETQYFGPGTRLLVL.

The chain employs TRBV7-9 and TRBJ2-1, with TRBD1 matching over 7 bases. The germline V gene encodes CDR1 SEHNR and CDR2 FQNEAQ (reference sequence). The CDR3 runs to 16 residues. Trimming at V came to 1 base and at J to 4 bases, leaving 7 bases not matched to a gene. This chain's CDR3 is CASSLGGGYGYNEQFF. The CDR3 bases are TGTGCCAGCAGCTTAGGAGGGGGCTACGGGTACAATGAGCAGTTCTTC.

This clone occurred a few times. The CDR3 loop reads CASAQEPGGNQPQHF. DNA of the CDR3: TGTGCTAGTGCCCAAGAGCCAGGGGGAAATCAGCCCCAGCATTTT. The rearrangement uses TRBV12-5 and TRBJ1-5, with TRBD1 matching over 7 bases. The V gene's germline CDR1 is LGHNT and CDR2 FRNRAP. CDR3 length: 15 amino acids. V lost 7 bases and J lost 4; bases outside the gene matches: 10.

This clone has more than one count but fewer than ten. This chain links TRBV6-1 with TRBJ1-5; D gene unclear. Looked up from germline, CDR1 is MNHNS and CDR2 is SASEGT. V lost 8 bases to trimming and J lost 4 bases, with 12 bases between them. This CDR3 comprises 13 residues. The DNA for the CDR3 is TGTGCCAGCTACAGCTTTAGTAATCAGCCCCAGCATTTT. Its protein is CASYSFSNQPQHF.

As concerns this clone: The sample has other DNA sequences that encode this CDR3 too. This CDR3 is CASSLGSSGANVLTF. The DNA for the CDR3 is TGCGCCAGCAGCTTGGGGAGCTCCGGGGCCAACGTCCTGACTTTC. This chain links TRBV5-1 with TRBJ2-6; D is uncertain. Germline CDR1 reads SGHRS; CDR2 reads YFSETQ. V shed 0 bases and J shed 4 bases, with 8 bases lying between them. The CDR3 consists of 15 residues.

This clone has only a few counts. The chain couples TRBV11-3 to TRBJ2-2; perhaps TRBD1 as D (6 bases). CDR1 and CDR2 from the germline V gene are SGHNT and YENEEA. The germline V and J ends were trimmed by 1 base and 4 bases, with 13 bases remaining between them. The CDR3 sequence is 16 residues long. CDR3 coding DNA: TGTGCCAGCAGCTTAGGTGGCAGGGGAATCACCGGGGAGCTGTTTTTT. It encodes CASSLGGRGITGELFF. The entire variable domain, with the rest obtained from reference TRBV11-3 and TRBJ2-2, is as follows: EAGVVQSPRYKIIEKKQPVAFWCNPISGHNTLYWYLQNLGQGPELLIRYENEEAVDDSQLPKDRFSAERLKGVDSTLKIQPAELGDSAVYLCASSLGGRGITGELFFGEGSRLTVL.

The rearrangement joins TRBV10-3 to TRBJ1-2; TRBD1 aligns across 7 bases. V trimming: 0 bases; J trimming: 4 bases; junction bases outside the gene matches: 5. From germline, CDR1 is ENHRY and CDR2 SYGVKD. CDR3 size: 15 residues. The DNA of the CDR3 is TGTGCCATCAGTGAGTCGGGGACAGAGACCTATGGCTACACCTTC. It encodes CAISESGTETYGYTF.

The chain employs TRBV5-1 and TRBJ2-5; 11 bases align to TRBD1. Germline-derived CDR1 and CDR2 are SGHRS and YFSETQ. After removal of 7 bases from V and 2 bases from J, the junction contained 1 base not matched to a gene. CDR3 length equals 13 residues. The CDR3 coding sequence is TGCGCCAGCGGGGACAGGGGGCAAGAGACCCAGTACTTC. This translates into CASGDRGQETQYF.

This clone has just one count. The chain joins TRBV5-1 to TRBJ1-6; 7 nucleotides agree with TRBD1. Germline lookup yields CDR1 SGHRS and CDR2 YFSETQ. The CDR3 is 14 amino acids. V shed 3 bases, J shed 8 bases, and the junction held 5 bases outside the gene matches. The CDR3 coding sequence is TGCGCCAGCAGCTCAGGGGGTATTGATTCACCCCTCCACTTT. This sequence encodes CASSSGGIDSPLHF.

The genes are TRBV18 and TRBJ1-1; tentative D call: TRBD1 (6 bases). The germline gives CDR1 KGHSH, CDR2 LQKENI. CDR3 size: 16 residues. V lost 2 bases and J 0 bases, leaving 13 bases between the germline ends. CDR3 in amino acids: CASSPTGLAVNTEAFF. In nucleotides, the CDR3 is TGTGCCAGCTCACCAACAGGGTTAGCCGTGAACACTGAAGCTTTCTTT.

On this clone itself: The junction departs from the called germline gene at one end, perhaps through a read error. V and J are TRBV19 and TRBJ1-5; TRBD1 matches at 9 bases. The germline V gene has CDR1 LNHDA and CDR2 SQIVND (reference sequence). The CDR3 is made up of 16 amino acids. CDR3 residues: CASSNIQGAFGQPQHF. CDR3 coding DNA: TGTGCCAGCAGTAATATACAGGGGGCCTTTGGTCAGCCCCAGCATTTT.